Listed below are T cell receptor beta chains from one sample, sequenced in a study of shared clonotypes between healthy human individuals. Here immunoSEQ multiplex PCR was the method, and the copy in TCRdb shows in-frame clones only, minus some. There are 2 million to 2.5 million clones in the sample; about nine tenths occur only once, and 0.37% lies in the top ten. The specimen was naive CD4+ T cells from PBMCs. These receptors were collected from a man younger than 35 in good health. Some clones in this sample may be carry-over from other donors' samples. Each CDR3 is given with its conserved first and last residue. A D gene is named only where the DNA matches it firmly. For some rows the clone size is stated as once, few or many, or as a class when expanded; others skip it.

clone_size: NA; j_call: TRBJ2-7; d_call: TRBD2; v_call: TRBV6-1; cdr3_nt: TGTGCCAGCACGAGCGGGGACTCCTACGAGCAGTACTTC; cdr3_aa: CASTSGDSYEQYF
clone_size: once; j_call: TRBJ1-1; d_call: TRBD1; v_call: TRBV18; cdr3_nt: TGTGCCAGCTCAGTCAAATCTCTGCGGACAGGGGGCAAGGGTGAAGCTTTCTTT; cdr3_aa: CASSVKSLRTGGKGEAFF
clone_size: NA; j_call: TRBJ2-5; d_call: NA; v_call: TRBV7-9; cdr3_nt: TGTGCCAGCAGCTTAGGGTCCGGGGTCCAAGAGACCCAGTACTTC; cdr3_aa: CASSLGSGVQETQYF
clone_size: NA; j_call: TRBJ1-1; d_call: TRBD1; v_call: TRBV27; cdr3_nt: TGTGCCAGCAGTTCAGACAGGGTTAGGAACACTGAAGCTTTCTTT; cdr3_aa: CASSSDRVRNTEAFF
clone_size: NA; j_call: TRBJ1-2; d_call: NA; v_call: TRBV28; cdr3_nt: TGTGCCAGCAGTTTACAGGCGGGCTACACCTTC; cdr3_aa: CASSLQAGYTF
clone_size: NA; j_call: TRBJ2-7; d_call: TRBD1; v_call: TRBV28; cdr3_nt: TGTGCCAGCAGTTTAGCCCCCGGACAGGTCCGGAGGCAGTACTTC; cdr3_aa: CASSLAPGQVRRQYF
clone_size: NA; j_call: TRBJ2-1; d_call: NA; v_call: TRBV2; cdr3_nt: TGTGCCAGCAGTGGAGTGACAGGTATGAAGCAGTTCTTC; cdr3_aa: CASSGVTGMKQFF
clone_size: NA; j_call: TRBJ2-1; d_call: TRBD1; v_call: TRBV18; cdr3_nt: TGTGCCAGCTCACCAGGGGACAGGGGCGATGAGCAGTTCTTC; cdr3_aa: CASSPGDRGDEQFF
clone_size: NA; j_call: TRBJ2-7; d_call: NA; v_call: TRBV6-5; cdr3_nt: TGTGCCAGCAGTTACTCGGGGTCCCGACGGTACGAGCAGTACTTC; cdr3_aa: CASSYSGSRRYEQYF
clone_size: NA; j_call: TRBJ2-5; d_call: NA; v_call: TRBV29-1; cdr3_nt: TGCAGCGCGGGACCCCGGGGGACCCAGTACTTC; cdr3_aa: CSAGPRGTQYF
clone_size: NA; j_call: TRBJ1-5; d_call: NA; v_call: TRBV27; cdr3_nt: TGTGCCAGCAGTTTACAAGGAGTAGCGCGCAATCAGCCCCAGCATTTT; cdr3_aa: CASSLQGVARNQPQHF
clone_size: NA; j_call: TRBJ2-6; d_call: NA; v_call: TRBV18; cdr3_nt: TGTGCCAGCTCCCCGGCAGTTTCTGGCTCTGGGGCCAACGTCCTGACTTTC; cdr3_aa: CASSPAVSGSGANVLTF
clone_size: NA; j_call: TRBJ1-3; d_call: NA; v_call: TRBV5-1; cdr3_nt: TGCGCCAGCAGCTTGGCTGGTACTGGAAACACCATATATTTT; cdr3_aa: CASSLAGTGNTIYF
clone_size: few; j_call: TRBJ2-3; d_call: NA; v_call: TRBV5-1; cdr3_nt: TGCGCCAGCAGCTCTTCTAGCACAGATACGCAGTATTTT; cdr3_aa: CASSSSSTDTQYF
clone_size: NA; j_call: TRBJ2-3; d_call: TRBD1; v_call: TRBV5-1; cdr3_nt: TGCGCCAGCAAGACAGGGATGAGCACAGATACGCAGTATTTT; cdr3_aa: CASKTGMSTDTQYF
clone_size: NA; j_call: TRBJ2-6; d_call: TRBD1; v_call: TRBV15; cdr3_nt: TGTGCCACCAGCAGTCGCTCCGGGACAGGGTTTGGGGCCAACGTCCTGACTTTC; cdr3_aa: CATSSRSGTGFGANVLTF
clone_size: NA; j_call: TRBJ2-7; d_call: NA; v_call: TRBV28; cdr3_nt: TGTGCCAGCAGTCCGAGGGACGGACTACCCCAGCAGTACTTC; cdr3_aa: CASSPRDGLPQQYF
clone_size: NA; j_call: TRBJ1-3; d_call: TRBD1; v_call: TRBV11-2; cdr3_nt: TGTGCCAGCAGCCAGGGACAGATCTCTGGAAACACCATATATTTT; cdr3_aa: CASSQGQISGNTIYF
clone_size: NA; j_call: TRBJ1-3; d_call: NA; v_call: TRBV7-9; cdr3_nt: TGTGCCAGCAGCTCCGGCCGCGCGTCTGGAAACACCATATATTTT; cdr3_aa: CASSSGRASGNTIYF
clone_size: NA; j_call: TRBJ2-1; d_call: TRBD1; v_call: TRBV5-1; cdr3_nt: TGCGCCAGCAGCCCAATGGGACAGGGGGCCTACAATGAGCAGTTCTTC; cdr3_aa: CASSPMGQGAYNEQFF
clone_size: NA; j_call: TRBJ1-5; d_call: NA; v_call: TRBV7-3; cdr3_nt: TGTGCCAGCAGCTTACACCGGGACCCCAATCAGCCCCAGCATTTT; cdr3_aa: CASSLHRDPNQPQHF
clone_size: NA; j_call: TRBJ2-5; d_call: TRBD2; v_call: TRBV5-8; cdr3_nt: TGTGCCAGCAGCCCCTGGGGAGGGAGGGACCAGTACTTC; cdr3_aa: CASSPWGGRDQYF
clone_size: NA; j_call: TRBJ1-2; d_call: NA; v_call: TRBV28; cdr3_nt: TGTGCCAGCAGTTTTGCAGCTAACTATGGCTACACCTTC; cdr3_aa: CASSFAANYGYTF
clone_size: once; j_call: TRBJ1-1; d_call: NA; v_call: TRBV28; cdr3_nt: TGTGCCAGCAGGGAGAACAGGGTACGAGATACTGAAGCTTTCTTT; cdr3_aa: CASRENRVRDTEAFF
clone_size: NA; j_call: TRBJ2-1; d_call: TRBD2; v_call: TRBV4-1; cdr3_nt: TGCGCCAGCAGCCACCTTGGGCTAGCGGGGATAAATGAGCAGTTCTTC; cdr3_aa: CASSHLGLAGINEQFF
clone_size: NA; j_call: TRBJ2-7; d_call: TRBD2; v_call: TRBV7-2; cdr3_nt: TGTGCCAGCAGCTTAGGTCGGGGCGGGAGCGTTTACGAGCAGTACTTC; cdr3_aa: CASSLGRGGSVYEQYF
clone_size: NA; j_call: TRBJ2-2; d_call: NA; v_call: TRBV28; cdr3_nt: TGTGCCAGCCTAAAAAATCCCGGGGAGCTGTTTTTT; cdr3_aa: CASLKNPGELFF
clone_size: NA; j_call: TRBJ2-5; d_call: NA; v_call: TRBV6-6; cdr3_nt: TGTGCCAGCAGTCCACACGCAGGTCTGATCCAAGAGACCCAGTACTTC; cdr3_aa: CASSPHAGLIQETQYF
clone_size: NA; j_call: TRBJ2-2; d_call: NA; v_call: TRBV7-3; cdr3_nt: TGTGCCAGCAGTGTAAATTCGGGGACAACGAACACCGGGGAGCTGTTTTTT; cdr3_aa: CASSVNSGTTNTGELFF